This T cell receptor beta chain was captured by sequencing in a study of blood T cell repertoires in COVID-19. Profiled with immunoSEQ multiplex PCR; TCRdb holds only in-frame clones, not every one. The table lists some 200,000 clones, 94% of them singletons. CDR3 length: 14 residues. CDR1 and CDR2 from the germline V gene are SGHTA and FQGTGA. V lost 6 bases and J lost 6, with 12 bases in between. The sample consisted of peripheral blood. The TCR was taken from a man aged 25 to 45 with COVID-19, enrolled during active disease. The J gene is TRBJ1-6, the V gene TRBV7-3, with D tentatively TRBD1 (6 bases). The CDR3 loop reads CASSPTGPNSPLHF. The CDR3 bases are TGTGCCAGCAGTCCGACAGGACCTAATTCACCCCTCCACTTT.